This entry lists 15 T cell receptor beta chains sequenced from one sample in a study of blood T cells in healthy people across ages. The second PCR ran roughly 6 to 11 cycles with a sample-barcoded 5' primer and J-beta primers. A single record per CDR3 protein comes from TCRdb applying MiXCR to the 5' RACE reads. This table holds about 650,000 distinct CDR3 sequences, roughly 32% found once. The sequencing input was blood. The receptors derive from a woman older than 75 in good health.

This clonotype was counted between two and nine times. A much larger clone differs from this one at a single base, so this may be a read error. CDR3 in amino acids: CASSLGTLTGTDAQYF. CDR3 DNA: TGTGCCAGCAGTTTAGGGACCCTAACGGGAACAGATGCGCAGTATTTT. The V gene is TRBV12-3 or TRBV12-4, the J gene TRBJ2-3, with a weak D call TRBD2 (5 bases). The CDR3 has 16 residues.

This sequence joins TRBV20-1 and TRBJ2-1; 8 bases align to TRBD2. Germline V gene data show CDR1 as DFQATT and CDR2 as SNEGSKA (reference sequence). The V gene end was trimmed by 3 bases and the J gene end by 10 bases; junction bases not matched to a gene: 11. The CDR3 is made up of 14 amino acids. The CDR3 DNA reads as TGCAGTGCTAGGGGTCTAGCGGGTGGGAGGGAGCAGTTCTTC. Protein product: CSARGLAGGREQFF.

This clonotype was picked up many times. The genes are TRBV2 and TRBJ2-3; D not resolved. Germline values: CDR1 SNHLY, CDR2 FYNNEI. V was trimmed by 10 bases and J by 2 bases, leaving 7 bases between them. The CDR3 extends over 11 amino acids. The CDR3 loop is CAIPHTDTQYF. The DNA for the CDR3 is TGTGCCATCCCACACACAGATACGCAGTATTTT.

As for this clonotype: The junction shows a germline mismatch at one end, possibly a read error. The chain has TRBV7-2 and TRBJ2-7; the match to TRBD2 covers 8 bases. The last part of the DNA fits TRBJ2-5 better; the J call may be wrong. The V gene's germline CDR1 is SGHTA and CDR2 FQGNSA. CDR3 length equals 16 residues. The CDR3 bases are TGTGCCAACAGCTTAGCTGGGCGGGGGGCTGGCGAGACCCAGTACTTC. Translation gives CANSLAGRGAGETQYF.

A few counts support this clonotype. The gene calls are TRBV3-1 and TRBJ1-1; D is unresolved. There are 14 residues in the CDR3. Trimming cost V 1 base and J 5 bases, with 11 bases left between them. Germline CDR1 and CDR2: LGHDT and YNNKEL (reference sequence). DNA of the CDR3: TGTGCCAGCAGCCAAGCCCTACTGGGAACTGAAGCTTTCTTT. Translating it yields CASSQALLGTEAFF.

J is TRBJ2-5 and V is TRBV27; 7 nucleotides match TRBD2. TRBJ2-4 explains the end of the DNA better; the J call may be wrong. CDR1 MNHEY and CDR2 SMNVEV come from the germline V gene (reference sequence). This CDR3 spans 15 amino acids. In nucleotides, the CDR3 is TGTGCCAGCAGTTTAGCGGGAGCGGCAGGAAACATTCAGTACTTC. Amino acids: CASSLAGAAGNIQYF.

In this sample, this clonotype turned up once. This may arise from a read error, as a much more abundant clone is one base away. The chain links TRBV7-9 to TRBJ2-7, with D possibly TRBD1 on 6 matching bases. This CDR3 region has 15 residues. Trimming removed 10 bases at V and 3 bases at J, with 22 bases between. CDR1 and CDR2 (germline): SEHNR, FQNEAQ (reference sequence). The CDR3 coding sequence is TGTGCCACCATCCACCGGGGCAGGGGAAGCTACGAGCAGTACTTC. It specifies CATIHRGRGSYEQYF.

This clonotype was observed at least ten times. The chain combines TRBV6-2 or TRBV6-3 with TRBJ2-3; tentatively, D is TRBD1 (6 bases). The CDR3 has 12 amino acids. V dropped 2 bases and J dropped 9 bases, with 9 bases sitting between them. Germline lookup yields CDR1 MNHEY and CDR2 SVGEGT. CDR3 sequence reads: CASSYGTGTQYF. The CDR3 DNA sequence: TGTGCCAGCAGTTACGGTACAGGGACGCAGTATTTT.

This clonotype was found a few times. J is TRBJ1-2 and V is TRBV4-2, with 9 bases fitting TRBD1. Per the germline V gene, CDR1 is LGHNA and CDR2 is YNFKEQ. This CDR3 has 16 residues. V lost 1 base to trimming and J lost 4 bases; unmatched junction nucleotides: 7. CDR3 amino acids: CASSQVRQGVIYGYTF. The CDR3, as DNA: TGTGCCAGCAGCCAAGTTAGACAGGGGGTAATCTATGGCTACACCTTC.

This clonotype has at least ten counts. The chain employs TRBV11-2 and TRBJ1-2; a possible D gene is TRBD1 (5 bases). V lost 5 bases, J lost 3 bases, and 10 bases lay in between. Germline V gene lookup returns CDR1 SGHAT and CDR2 FQNNGV. The CDR3 spans 13 residues. CDR3: CASSIRGDYGYTF. CDR3 in DNA: TGTGCCAGCAGCATACGGGGGGACTATGGCTACACCTTC.

This clonotype was detected many times. The DNA for the CDR3 is TGTGCCAGCAGCCCGGGACAGGTCGGCCAGCCCCAGCATTTT. The encoded protein is CASSPGQVGQPQHF. This sequence joins TRBV11-2 and TRBJ1-5; 8 bases map to TRBD1. The CDR3 is 14 amino acids. CDR1 and CDR2 (germline): SGHAT, FQNNGV. The junction had 7 bases not matched to a gene; V was cut back by 5 bases and J by 7 bases.

There are a few counts of this clonotype. A much larger clone lies one base from this, so it may be a read error. J is TRBJ2-1 and V is TRBV20-1; no definite D call. This CDR3 comprises 12 residues. Per the germline V gene, CDR1 is DFQATT and CDR2 is SNEGSKA (reference sequence). The chain's CDR3 is CRAPDNFNEQFF. The CDR3 nucleotides read TGCAGGGCTCCCGACAACTTCAATGAGCAGTTCTTC.

The chain joins TRBV28 to TRBJ1-2; no reliable D call. V was trimmed by 5 bases and J by 4 bases, leaving 17 bases between them. This CDR3 spans 15 amino acids. CDR1 and CDR2 from the germline V gene are MDHEN and SYDVKM. The CDR3 protein is CASSLMGRERYGYTF. The DNA for the CDR3 is TGTGCCAGCAGTCTTATGGGAAGGGAACGCTATGGCTACACCTTC.

This clonotype was observed a few times. A read error may be the cause here, since a much bigger clone is one base away. This chain joins TRBV7-2 and TRBJ2-7, with D uncertain. CDR1 and CDR2 (germline): SGHTA, FQGNSA. This CDR3 is 13 amino acids long. V gave up 5 bases and J gave up 5 bases, with 13 bases separating them. This CDR3 reads CASSQDNGDEQYF. The CDR3, as DNA: TGTGCCAGCAGCCAAGACAACGGAGACGAGCAGTACTTC.

This clonotype showed up many times. The chain combines TRBV20-1 with TRBJ1-2; a weak D match, TRBD1 (5 bases). The germline V gene has CDR1 DFQATT and CDR2 SNEGSKA (reference sequence). Trimming shortened V by 3 bases and J by 3 bases, and 11 bases separated the two germline ends. This CDR3 contains 13 residues. The DNA of the CDR3 is TGCAGTGCTAGTCCGGGGCTAGACTATGGCTACACCTTC. Amino acid sequence: CSASPGLDYGYTF.